One and the same sample provided the 5 T cell receptor beta chains below, sequenced in a study of blood T cells in healthy people across ages. With a J-beta primer mix and a sample-barcoded 5' primer, a second PCR ran about 6 to 11 cycles. MiXCR, run by TCRdb on the 5' RACE reads, gives a single entry per CDR3 protein. The table lists about 1.6 million distinct CDR3 sequences, roughly 32% of them singletons. The sequencing sample was made of blood. Source of these receptors: a woman in her 30s in good health.

The CDR3 region has the DNA TGCAGTGCCAGGAAGGGGGGGGGTCGGAGCAATCAGCCCCAGCATTTT. Amino acids: CSARKGGGRSNQPQHF. The rearrangement uses TRBV20-1 and TRBJ1-5; D perhaps matches TRBD1 (6 bases). Germline CDR1 and CDR2: DFQATT and SNEGSKA (reference sequence). The CDR3 loop spans 16 amino acids. V was trimmed by 6 bases and J by 1 base, leaving 19 bases between them.

This clonotype has a handful of counts. J is TRBJ2-1 and V is TRBV7-2; TRBD2 matches 7 bases. J was trimmed by 0 bases and V by 5 bases; bases with no gene match: 19. The germline CDR1 and CDR2 sequences are SGHTA and FQGNSA. The CDR3 contains 20 residues. CDR3 DNA: TGTGCCAGCAGCCACCCAGGTGCGGGGGAGGTTCGGAGCTCCTACAATGAGCAGTTCTTC. Encoded protein: CASSHPGAGEVRSSYNEQFF.

Many counts were recorded for this clonotype. This CDR3 is CASLSPRQGSTEQYF. CDR3 nucleotide sequence: TGTGCCAGCCTCTCCCCTCGGCAGGGAAGTACCGAGCAGTACTTC. V is TRBV6-5 and J is TRBJ2-7; a weak D match, TRBD1 (5 bases). This CDR3 region has 15 residues. V lost 8 bases to trimming and J lost 6 bases, with 23 bases between them. Germline CDR1 MNHEY, CDR2 SVGAGI.

V usage is TRBV28 and J usage is TRBJ2-4; 7 bases fit TRBD1. The J call may be wrong; the DNA end is better matched by TRBJ2-7. CDR1 is MDHEN, CDR2 SYDVKM, per germline. The length of the CDR3 is 14 residues. The CDR3 loop reads CASTVIDRAYEQYF. CDR3 DNA: TGTGCCAGCACCGTAATCGACAGGGCCTACGAGCAGTACTTC.

In this sample, this clonotype turned up a few times. The J gene is TRBJ1-1, the V gene TRBV29-1; D is perhaps TRBD1 (6 bases). The germline V gene has CDR1 SQVTM and CDR2 ANQGSEA. This CDR3 region has 12 residues. V shed 6 bases and J shed 5 bases, with 13 bases lying between them. CDR3 in DNA: TGCAGCGTGGGGGGCGTAGGAACTGAAGCTTTCTTT. Protein sequence: CSVGGVGTEAFF. Combining the CDR3 with reference TRBV29-1 and TRBJ1-1 gives the whole variable domain SAVISQKPSRDICQRGTSLTIQCQVDSQVTMMFWYRQQPGQSLTLIATANQGSEATYESGFVIDKFPISRPNLTFSTLTVSNMSPEDSSIYLCSVGGVGTEAFFGQGTRLTVV.